A selection of T cell receptor beta chains follows, all from one sample in a study of early T cells in non-severe SARS-CoV-2 infection. One entry per CDR3 protein, called by TCRdb with MiXCR from the 5' RACE reads. Here the sample spans more than 65,000 distinct CDR3 sequences, approximately 12% being singletons. Material for sequencing was whole blood. The receptors were sampled from an adult who was a healthcare worker with PCR-confirmed SARS-CoV-2 infection or an uninfected control (not recorded which). Both conserved end residues are part of each CDR3. D genes are given only for firm matches. Rows give clone size only sometimes, using once, few, many, or a class for an expanded clone.

>TRBJ2-7|many|TRBV6-2/TRBV6-3|12|-
CASSSGNYEQYF
TGTGCCAGCAGTTCAGGGAACTACGAGCAGTACTTC
>TRBJ1-3|-|TRBV29-1|15|-
CSVWVQSGSGNTIYF
TGCAGCGTTTGGGTACAGAGCGGGTCTGGAAACACCATATATTTT
>TRBJ1-5|many|TRBV12-3/TRBV12-4|13|TRBD1
CASSGTATQPQHF
TGTGCCAGCAGTGGGACAGCTACTCAGCCCCAGCATTTT
>TRBJ1-6|many|TRBV6-4|14|-
CASSDGQANSPLHF
TGTGCCAGCAGTGACGGCCAGGCTAATTCACCCCTCCACTTT
>TRBJ1-2|many|TRBV28|15|-
CASSPWGTENYGYTF
TGTGCCAGCAGTCCATGGGGGACGGAGAACTATGGCTACACCTTC
>TRBJ1-2|many|TRBV15|15|-
CATSRGSWGGYGYTF
TGTGCCACCAGCAGAGGTTCCTGGGGTGGCTATGGCTACACCTTC
>TRBJ2-1|many|TRBV29-1|16|TRBD2
CSVPGLAGGGYNEQFF
TGCAGCGTTCCGGGGCTAGCGGGAGGTGGATACAATGAGCAGTTCTTC
>TRBJ2-5|many|TRBV10-3|13|-
CAIKGQEQGTQYF
TGTGCCATCAAGGGCCAGGAGCAAGGGACCCAGTACTTC
>TRBJ1-1|few|TRBV29-1|13|-
CSVVEGFGTEAFF
TGCAGCGTTGTAGAGGGTTTCGGCACTGAAGCTTTCTTT
>TRBJ1-1|many|TRBV20-1|12|-
CSASPDGTEAFF
TGCAGTGCTAGCCCGGATGGCACTGAAGCTTTCTTT
>TRBJ2-2|medium-sized|TRBV11-2|17|-
CASSLWGQRTNTGELFF
TGTGCCAGCAGCTTGTGGGGGCAGAGAACGAACACCGGGGAGCTGTTTTTT
>TRBJ2-1|few|TRBV11-2|16|-
CASSLGPGSSYNEQFF
TGTGCCAGCAGCTTAGGCCCAGGGAGCTCCTACAATGAGCAGTTCTTC
>TRBJ2-7|many|TRBV5-4|13|-
CASSLKGSYEQYF
TGTGCCAGCAGCTTGAAGGGCTCCTACGAGCAGTACTTC
>TRBJ2-3|-|TRBV9|15|TRBD2
CASSVTSGSWDTQYF
TGTGCCAGCAGCGTGACTAGCGGGAGTTGGGATACGCAGTATTTT
>TRBJ1-1|-|TRBV29-1|13|-
CSVAGVMNTEAFF
TGCAGCGTTGCAGGAGTCATGAACACTGAAGCTTTCTTT
>TRBJ1-5|few|TRBV5-1|16|TRBD1
CASSLDGQGGGQPQHF
TGCGCCAGCAGCTTGGACGGACAGGGGGGTGGTCAGCCCCAGCATTTT
>TRBJ2-2|many|TRBV13|14|-
CASSLAGYTGELFF
TGTGCCAGCAGCTTAGCGGGGTACACCGGGGAGCTGTTTTTT
>TRBJ2-2|many|TRBV6-5|13|-
CASSLGDTGELFF
TGTGCCAGCAGTTTGGGAGACACCGGGGAGCTGTTTTTT
>TRBJ2-5|many|TRBV6-1|15|-
CASSLRGGRQETQYF
TGTGCCAGCAGCCTCCGTGGCGGGCGCCAAGAGACCCAGTACTTC
>TRBJ2-5|many|TRBV6-2/TRBV6-3|13|TRBD2
CASIRAGVKTQYF
TGTGCCAGCATCCGAGCGGGAGTAAAGACCCAGTACTTC
>TRBJ2-1|-|TRBV14|15|-
CASSQDGAGNNEQFF
TGTGCCAGCAGCCAAGATGGGGCAGGGAACAATGAGCAGTTCTTC
>TRBJ1-1|many|TRBV20-1|9|-
CSPDTEAFF
TGCAGTCCAGACACTGAAGCTTTCTTT
>TRBJ1-5|many|TRBV7-2|16|TRBD1
CASSLTPTGDNQPQHF
TGTGCCAGCAGCCTCACCCCGACAGGGGACAATCAGCCCCAGCATTTT
>TRBJ2-3|few|TRBV18|14|TRBD1
CASSPRGGPDTQYF
TGTGCCAGCTCACCAAGAGGGGGCCCAGATACGCAGTATTTT
>TRBJ2-5|many|TRBV28|14|-
CASSPDRNQETQYF
TGTGCCAGCAGCCCAGACAGGAACCAAGAGACCCAGTACTTC
>TRBJ1-3|-|TRBV9|15|-
CASSTGPSSGNTIYF
TGTGCCAGCAGCACCGGACCGTCCTCTGGAAACACCATATATTTT
>TRBJ1-1|many|TRBV29-1|12|TRBD1
CSTDRGATEAFF
TGCAGCACCGACAGGGGTGCCACTGAAGCTTTCTTT
>TRBJ2-3|-|TRBV9|14|-
CASSVEGGTDTQYF
TGTGCCAGCAGCGTAGAAGGGGGCACAGATACGCAGTATTTT
>TRBJ2-7|-|TRBV7-9|12|-
CASSLVSYEQYF
TGTGCCAGCAGCTTAGTCTCCTACGAGCAGTACTTC
>TRBJ2-7|medium-sized|TRBV12-3/TRBV12-4|12|-
CASSPQGYEQYF
TGTGCCAGCAGTCCTCAGGGCTACGAGCAGTACTTC
>TRBJ1-4|many|TRBV20-1|16|-
CSAREEGTATNEKLFF
TGCAGTGCTAGAGAAGAGGGAACTGCAACTAATGAAAAACTGTTTTTT
>TRBJ1-1|many|TRBV4-3|13|-
CASSQDPNTEAFF
TGCGCCAGCAGCCAAGATCCGAACACTGAAGCTTTCTTT
>TRBJ1-3|many|TRBV25-1|15|TRBD1
CASSPSTGGGNTIYF
TGTGCCAGCAGTCCCTCGACAGGGGGAGGAAACACCATATATTTT
>TRBJ1-2|-|TRBV7-9|13|-
CASSSNRDYGYTF
TGTGCCAGCAGCTCGAACAGGGACTATGGCTACACCTTC
>TRBJ1-2|many|TRBV12-3/TRBV12-4|13|TRBD1
CASSRDSRYGYTF
TGTGCCAGCAGCCGGGACAGCCGCTATGGCTACACCTTC
>TRBJ1-4|-|TRBV28|15|TRBD1
CASSSEGQGAEKLFF
TGTGCCAGCAGTTCCGAGGGACAGGGGGCTGAGAAACTGTTTTTT
>TRBJ2-3|many|TRBV7-6|17|TRBD2
CASSPLVAGGREDTQYF
TGTGCCAGCAGCCCCCTAGTCGCGGGGGGGCGCGAAGATACGCAGTATTTT